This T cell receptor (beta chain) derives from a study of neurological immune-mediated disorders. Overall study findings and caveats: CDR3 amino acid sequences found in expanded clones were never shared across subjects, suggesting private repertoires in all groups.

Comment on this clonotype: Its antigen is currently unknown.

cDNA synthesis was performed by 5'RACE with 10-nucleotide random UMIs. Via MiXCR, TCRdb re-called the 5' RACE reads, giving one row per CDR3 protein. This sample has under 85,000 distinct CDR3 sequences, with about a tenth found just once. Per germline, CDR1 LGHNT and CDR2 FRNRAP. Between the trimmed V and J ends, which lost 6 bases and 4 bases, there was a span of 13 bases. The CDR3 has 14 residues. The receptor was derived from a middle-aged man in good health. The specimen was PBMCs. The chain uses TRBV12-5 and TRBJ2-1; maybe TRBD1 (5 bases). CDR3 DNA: TGTGCTAGTGGAGGGGCTATTAAGTACAATGAGCAGTTCTTC. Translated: CASGGAIKYNEQFF.